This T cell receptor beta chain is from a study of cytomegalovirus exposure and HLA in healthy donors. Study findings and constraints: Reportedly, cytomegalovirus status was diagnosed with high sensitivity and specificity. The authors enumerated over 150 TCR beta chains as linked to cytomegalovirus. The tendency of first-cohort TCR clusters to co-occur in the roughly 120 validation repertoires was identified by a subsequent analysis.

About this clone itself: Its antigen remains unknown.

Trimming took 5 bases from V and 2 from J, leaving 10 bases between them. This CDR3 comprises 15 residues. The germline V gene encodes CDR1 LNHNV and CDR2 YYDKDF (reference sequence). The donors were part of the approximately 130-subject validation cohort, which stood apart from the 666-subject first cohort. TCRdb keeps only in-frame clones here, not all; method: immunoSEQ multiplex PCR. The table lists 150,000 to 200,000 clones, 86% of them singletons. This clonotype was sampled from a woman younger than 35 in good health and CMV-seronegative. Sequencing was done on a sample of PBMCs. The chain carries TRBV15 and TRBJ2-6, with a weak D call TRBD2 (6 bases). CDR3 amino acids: CATSLPGAGANVLTF. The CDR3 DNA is TGTGCCACCAGCCTTCCGGGAGCTGGGGCCAACGTCCTGACTTTC. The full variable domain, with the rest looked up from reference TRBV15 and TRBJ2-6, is DAMVIQNPRYQVTQFGKPVTLSCSQTLNHNVMYWYQQKSSQAPKLLFHYYDKDFNNEADTPDNFQSRRPNTSFCFLDIRSPGLGDTAMYLCATSLPGAGANVLTFGAGSRLTVL.